The rows below give T cell receptor beta chains drawn from one sample of a study of T cell clonotyping in hematopoietic cell transplantation. TCRdb's copy holds only in-frame clones and misses some; the assay was immunoSEQ multiplex PCR. Among about 76,000 clones listed, approximately 95% were seen once. Specimen: peripheral blood mononuclear cells, collected before stem cell transplant. The receptors originated from a woman aged 45-65 years with acute myeloid leukemia. Some clones in this sample may be carry-over from other donors' samples. The CDR3 runs from the conserved cysteine through the conserved F or W.

V,J,CDR3
TRBV30,TRBJ2-7,CAWSPDRVEQYF
TRBV11-2,TRBJ2-1,CASSLRANNEQFF
TRBV19,TRBJ2-3,CASSIAGGTDTQYF
TRBV30,TRBJ1-2,CAWTRDRPTASTF
TRBV15,TRBJ1-2,CATSVRGDGYTF
TRBV7-2,TRBJ2-6,CASSASGGANVLTF
TRBV19,TRBJ1-3,CASGEQAGSGNTIYF
TRBV30,TRBJ1-2,CAWSHGANYGYTF
TRBV6-4,TRBJ2-3,CASSDGSATTDTQYF
TRBV4-2,TRBJ1-2,CASSQVYGGYTF
TRBV7-9,TRBJ2-7,CASRGGTSAYEQYF
TRBV29-1,TRBJ2-1,CSVDGRTDNEQFF
TRBV6-5,TRBJ2-7,CASSQVNSYEQYF
TRBV2,TRBJ1-4,CASSVRTVEKLFF
TRBV28,TRBJ1-2,CASSQGAQGYTF
TRBV30,TRBJ1-1,CAWIGNAYTEAFF
TRBV2,TRBJ1-3,CASSAGRGNTIYF
TRBV5-5,TRBJ2-7,CASSPYSGSYEQYF
TRBV7-2,TRBJ2-3,CASSLFTDTQYF
TRBV6-5,TRBJ2-1,CASRPTLLARNEQFF
TRBV11-3,TRBJ2-1,CASSFGTGQYNEQFF
TRBV14,TRBJ2-7,CASSQTGRSYEQYF
TRBV5-1,TRBJ1-2,CASSPGRNYGYTF
TRBV29-1,TRBJ1-3,CSVGQASGNTIYF
TRBV5-8,TRBJ2-7,CASSRIRTTEPYEQYF
TRBV19,TRBJ1-1,CASSPGGRWVITEAFF
TRBV28,TRBJ1-2,CASSFRIRVDGYTF
TRBV7-6,TRBJ1-2,CASSLRGTHGYTF
TRBV6-6,TRBJ1-5,CASSYEWESQPQHF
TRBV5-1,TRBJ2-1,CASSDRPIAASYNEQFF
TRBV5-1,TRBJ2-7,CASSLGVARAYEQYF
TRBV5-1,TRBJ1-3,CASSPNVGTGSGNTIYF
TRBV30,TRBJ1-2,CAWTRGDRYTF
TRBV6-5,TRBJ2-1,CASSNLAGGPNEQFF
TRBV29-1,TRBJ2-5,CSVATAEETQYF
TRBV10-1,TRBJ1-1,CASSEDLVNTEAFF
TRBV29-1,TRBJ2-2,CSVMGPTGELFF
TRBV10-3,TRBJ2-5,CATGDFLQTETQYF
TRBV7-6,TRBJ2-3,CASSPGGSGGDTQYF
TRBV25-1,TRBJ2-1,CASSDIRPNNEQFF
TRBV30,TRBJ1-3,CAWRDSPGGRGLGNTIYF